The rows below give T cell receptor beta chains drawn from one sample of a study of blood T cell repertoires in COVID-19. Measured with immunoSEQ multiplex PCR; TCRdb has only the in-frame clones, and not every one. The profile covers about 15,000 clones, with 88% appearing a single time and roughly 9% taken by the ten largest. The sample consisted of peripheral blood. The receptors were sampled from a human donor in a cohort sampled during active COVID-19. CDR3s include the opening cysteine and the closing phenylalanine or tryptophan. The D gene is left open where the match is weak.

D: TRBD1; J: TRBJ2-2; V: TRBV6-5; CDR3: CASSYAGQGLTGELFF
D: NA; J: TRBJ2-7; V: TRBV4-2; CDR3: CASSQERLAYEQYF
D: NA; J: TRBJ2-3; V: TRBV5-6; CDR3: CASSLGLLATDTQYF
D: TRBD1; J: TRBJ1-4; V: TRBV3-1/TRBV3-2; CDR3: CASSQARTGGGEKLFF
D: NA; J: TRBJ1-4; V: TRBV6-6; CDR3: CASSYSQGKLFF
D: NA; J: TRBJ1-2; V: TRBV3-1/TRBV3-2; CDR3: CASSRPGLRNRGYTF
D: TRBD2; J: TRBJ2-1; V: TRBV9; CDR3: CASSVGAGGYNEQFF
D: NA; J: TRBJ2-1; V: TRBV7-3; CDR3: CASSLAGPPHEQFF
D: NA; J: TRBJ2-1; V: TRBV6-5; CDR3: CASTPRDPSSGEQFF
D: TRBD2; J: TRBJ2-7; V: TRBV28; CDR3: CAISPGLSSYEQYF
D: TRBD1; J: TRBJ1-1; V: TRBV18; CDR3: CASSPGTGRLTEAFF
D: TRBD2; J: TRBJ2-3; V: TRBV5-4; CDR3: CASSSLQGLAVTDTQYF
D: NA; J: TRBJ2-1; V: TRBV11-3; CDR3: CASSLDRGDYNEQFF
D: NA; J: TRBJ2-1; V: TRBV7-9; CDR3: CASSSRQRGYNEQFF
D: NA; J: TRBJ2-5; V: TRBV7-9; CDR3: CASSFYRDQETQYF
D: NA; J: TRBJ1-2; V: TRBV6-6; CDR3: CASSYTASYGYTF
D: NA; J: TRBJ1-1; V: TRBV10-3; CDR3: CAISTGGGRDTEAFF
D: NA; J: TRBJ2-7; V: TRBV11-2; CDR3: CASSLDRYEQYF
D: NA; J: TRBJ2-1; V: TRBV19; CDR3: CASSIEEGNEQFF
D: TRBD1; J: TRBJ1-1; V: TRBV11-3; CDR3: CASSFGRGEGAFF
D: NA; J: TRBJ2-7; V: TRBV4-1; CDR3: CASSPRGVRLEQYF
D: TRBD1; J: TRBJ1-6; V: TRBV30; CDR3: CAWRTGQGGSYNSPLHF
D: TRBD2; J: TRBJ2-7; V: TRBV4-1; CDR3: CASSPSGEPGREQYF
D: NA; J: TRBJ1-1; V: TRBV6-5; CDR3: CASSYEGGTAPGMFF
D: NA; J: TRBJ2-7; V: TRBV6-5; CDR3: CASSYSPVGRSYEQYF
D: TRBD2; J: TRBJ2-1; V: TRBV14; CDR3: CASSQDRLAGYNEQFF
D: TRBD1; J: TRBJ1-6; V: TRBV6-6; CDR3: CASSYGDREGSPLHF
D: NA; J: TRBJ1-2; V: TRBV4-1; CDR3: CASSPSTNYGYTF
D: NA; J: TRBJ2-6; V: TRBV7-3; CDR3: CASSLSPGSGANVLTF
D: NA; J: TRBJ2-4; V: TRBV14; CDR3: CASSQGSLGTQNIQYF
D: NA; J: TRBJ2-1; V: TRBV7-2; CDR3: CASSVYQRNPYNEQFF
D: TRBD2; J: TRBJ2-7; V: TRBV7-8; CDR3: CASSSGTSGINYEQYF
D: TRBD2; J: TRBJ2-1; V: TRBV6-2/TRBV6-3; CDR3: CASSKGLAGGFSYNEQFF
D: TRBD2; J: TRBJ2-7; V: TRBV28; CDR3: CASTPGLAGTYEQYF
D: TRBD1; J: TRBJ2-7; V: TRBV6-5; CDR3: CASTRTGGSYEQYF
D: TRBD2; J: TRBJ2-1; V: TRBV5-5; CDR3: CASSLLAGSYNEQFF
D: NA; J: TRBJ2-2; V: TRBV7-6; CDR3: CASSRDRLNTGELFF
D: NA; J: TRBJ1-6; V: TRBV6-1; CDR3: CASSEALGGSPLHF
D: TRBD1; J: TRBJ1-2; V: TRBV28; CDR3: CASSTGTGGSVYGYTF
D: TRBD2; J: TRBJ2-2; V: TRBV7-3; CDR3: CASSHTQAGATTGELFF
D: NA; J: TRBJ2-7; V: TRBV9; CDR3: CASSAFGTSTYEQYF